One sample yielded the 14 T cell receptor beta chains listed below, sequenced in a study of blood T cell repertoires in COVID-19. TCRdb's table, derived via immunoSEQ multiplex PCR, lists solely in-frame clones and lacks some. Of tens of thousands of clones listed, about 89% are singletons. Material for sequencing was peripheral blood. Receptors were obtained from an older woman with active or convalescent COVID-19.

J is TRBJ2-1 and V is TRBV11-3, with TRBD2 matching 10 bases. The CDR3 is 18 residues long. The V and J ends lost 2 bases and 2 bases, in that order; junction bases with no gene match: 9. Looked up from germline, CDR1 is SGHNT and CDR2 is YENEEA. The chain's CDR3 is CASSLFKREGRPYNEQFF. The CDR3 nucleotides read TGTGCCAGCAGCTTATTCAAGCGGGAGGGCCGCCCCTACAATGAGCAGTTCTTC.

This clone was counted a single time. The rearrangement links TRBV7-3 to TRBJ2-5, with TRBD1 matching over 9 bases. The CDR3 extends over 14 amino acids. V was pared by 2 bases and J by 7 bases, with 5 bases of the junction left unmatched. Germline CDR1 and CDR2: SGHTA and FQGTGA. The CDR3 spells CASSLGTGYATQYF. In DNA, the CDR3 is TGTGCCAGCAGCTTAGGGACAGGGTATGCGACCCAGTACTTC.

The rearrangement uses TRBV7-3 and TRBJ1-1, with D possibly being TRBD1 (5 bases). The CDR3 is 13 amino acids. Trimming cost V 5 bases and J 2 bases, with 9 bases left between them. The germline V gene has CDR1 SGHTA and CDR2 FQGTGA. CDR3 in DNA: TGTGCCAGCAGCGGCCAGGGTAACACTGAAGCTTTCTTT. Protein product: CASSGQGNTEAFF.

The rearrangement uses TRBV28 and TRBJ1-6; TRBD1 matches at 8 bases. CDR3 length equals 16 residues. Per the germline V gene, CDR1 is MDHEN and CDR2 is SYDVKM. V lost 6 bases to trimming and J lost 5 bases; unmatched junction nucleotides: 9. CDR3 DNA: TGTGCCAGCAGGACTTACCAGGGGGCCGATAATTCACCCCTCCACTTT. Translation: CASRTYQGADNSPLHF.

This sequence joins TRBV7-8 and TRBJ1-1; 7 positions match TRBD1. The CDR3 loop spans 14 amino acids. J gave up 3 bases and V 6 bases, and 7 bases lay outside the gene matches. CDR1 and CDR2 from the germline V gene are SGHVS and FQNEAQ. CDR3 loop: CASSIQGSHTEAFF. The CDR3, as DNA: TGTGCCAGCAGTATACAGGGGTCACACACTGAAGCTTTCTTT.

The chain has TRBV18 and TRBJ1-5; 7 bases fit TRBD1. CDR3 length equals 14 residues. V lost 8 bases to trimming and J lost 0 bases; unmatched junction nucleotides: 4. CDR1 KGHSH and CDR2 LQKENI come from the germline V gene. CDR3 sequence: CASTRDSSNQPQHF. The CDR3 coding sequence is TGTGCCAGCACCCGGGACAGTAGCAATCAGCCCCAGCATTTT.

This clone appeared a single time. DNA for the CDR3: TGCGCCAGCCCCAGACAGGGGGGACAGCCCCAGCATTTT. Protein: CASPRQGGQPQHF. The genes are TRBV5-1 and TRBJ1-5; TRBD1 matches 9 bases. V shed 7 bases, J shed 7 bases, and the junction held 6 bases outside the gene matches. This CDR3 comprises 13 residues. CDR1 and CDR2 (germline): SGHRS, YFSETQ. Together with reference TRBV5-1 and TRBJ1-5, the CDR3 gives the full variable domain: KAGVTQTPRYLIKTRGQQVTLSCSPISGHRSVSWYQQTPGQGLQFLFEYFSETQRNKGNFPGRFSGRQFSNSRSEMNVSTLELGDSALYLCASPRQGGQPQHFGDGTRLSIL.

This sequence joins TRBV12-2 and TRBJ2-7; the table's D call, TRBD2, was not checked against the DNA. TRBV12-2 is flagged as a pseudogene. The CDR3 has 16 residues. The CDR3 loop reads CASRLQSSGRAWEQYF. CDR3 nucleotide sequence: TGTGCAAGTCGCCTCCAATCTAGCGGGAGGGCCTGGGAGCAGTACTTC.

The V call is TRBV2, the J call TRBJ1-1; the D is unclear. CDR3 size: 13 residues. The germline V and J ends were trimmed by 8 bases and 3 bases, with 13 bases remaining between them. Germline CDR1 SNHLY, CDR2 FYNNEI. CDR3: CASAARLDTEAFF. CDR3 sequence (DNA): TGTGCCAGCGCGGCACGGTTGGACACTGAAGCTTTCTTT.

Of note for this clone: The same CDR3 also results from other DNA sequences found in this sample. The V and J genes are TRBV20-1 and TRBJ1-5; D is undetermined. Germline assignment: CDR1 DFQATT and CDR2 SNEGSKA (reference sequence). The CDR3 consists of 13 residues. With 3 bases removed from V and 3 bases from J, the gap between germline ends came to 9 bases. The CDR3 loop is CSASTGINQPQHF. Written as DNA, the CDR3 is TGCAGTGCTAGTACCGGTATCAATCAGCCCCAGCATTTT.

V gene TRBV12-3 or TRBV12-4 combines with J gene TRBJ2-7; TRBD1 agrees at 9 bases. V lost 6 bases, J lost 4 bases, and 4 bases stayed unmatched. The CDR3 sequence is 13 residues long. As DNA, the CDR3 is TGTGCCAGCAGACCCGACAGGGGGTACGAGCAGTACTTC. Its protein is CASRPDRGYEQYF.

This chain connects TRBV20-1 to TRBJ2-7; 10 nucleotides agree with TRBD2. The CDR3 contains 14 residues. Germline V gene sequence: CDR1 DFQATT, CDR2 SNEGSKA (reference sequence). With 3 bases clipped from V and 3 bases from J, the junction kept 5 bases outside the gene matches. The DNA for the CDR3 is TGCAGTGCTAGTTGGACTAGCGGTGACTACGAGCAGTACTTC. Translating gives CSASWTSGDYEQYF.

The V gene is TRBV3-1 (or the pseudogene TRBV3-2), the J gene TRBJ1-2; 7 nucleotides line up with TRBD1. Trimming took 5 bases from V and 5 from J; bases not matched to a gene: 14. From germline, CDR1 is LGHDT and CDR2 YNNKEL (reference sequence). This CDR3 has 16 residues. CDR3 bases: TGTGCCAGCAGCTCATTTGGCAACCGGGACAGATATGGCTACACCTTC. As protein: CASSSFGNRDRYGYTF.

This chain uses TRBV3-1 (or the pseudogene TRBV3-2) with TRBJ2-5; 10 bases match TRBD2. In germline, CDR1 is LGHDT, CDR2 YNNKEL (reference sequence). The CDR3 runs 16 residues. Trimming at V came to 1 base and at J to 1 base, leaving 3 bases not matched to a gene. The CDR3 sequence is CASSQGLAGGQETQYF. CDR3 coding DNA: TGTGCCAGCAGCCAAGGATTAGCGGGGGGCCAAGAGACCCAGTACTTC.